One and the same sample provided the 4 T cell receptor beta chains below, sequenced in a study of HIV-infected patients and healthy controls (TCRdb year 2014). Follow-up blood was drawn from HIV-infected patients roughly three months, about 14 weeks, after the initiation of antiretroviral therapy. Whole blood was used without cell fractionation, so the repertoire reflected all unsorted peripheral T cells. Libraries were constructed by 5' RACE. Sequencing was carried out with an Illumina MiSeq. Roughly 490 ng RNA was reverse transcribed with SuperScript III using primers against the alpha and beta constant regions. Separate alpha and beta chain libraries were made by chain-specific third strand synthesis with multiplexing indices. TCRdb redid the processing of the public reads, applying fastp at Q25 and MiXCR, and retained in-frame beta chains. Rows are unified per CDR3 protein, each entry keeping the most common DNA and genes. The sample profile shows approximately 11,000 distinct CDR3 sequences; approximately 6% of them were found once. The leading ten clones occupy 25% to 35% of the sample.

The material was blood, obtained during antiretroviral therapy. Receptor source: an adult with HIV infection. The donor label of this sample is uncertain.

In its sample, this clonotype is medium-sized (0.01 to 0.1%). The CDR3 protein is CASNSWRAGANVLTF. The CDR3 DNA reads as TGTGCCAGCAACTCCTGGAGGGCTGGGGCCAACGTCCTGACTTTC. The chain recombines TRBV7-2 with TRBJ2-6; a possible D gene is TRBD2 (6 bases). The germline V gene has CDR1 SGHTA and CDR2 FQGNSA. Trimming shortened V by 7 bases and J by 2 bases, and 12 bases separated the two germline ends. CDR3 size: 15 residues.

This clonotype was seen ten or more times. V gene TRBV11-3 combines with J gene TRBJ1-1; D not certain. V lost 0 bases, J lost 3 bases, and 14 bases lay in between. CDR3 size: 16 residues. Germline-derived CDR1 and CDR2 are SGHNT and YENEEA. CDR3 sequence reads: CASSLDRGGRYTEAFF. CDR3 coding DNA: TGTGCCAGCAGCTTAGATCGGGGAGGGCGATACACTGAAGCTTTCTTT. The complete variable domain, with remaining parts taken from reference TRBV11-3 and TRBJ1-1, reads EAGVVQSPRYKIIEKKQPVAFWCNPISGHNTLYWYLQNLGQGPELLIRYENEEAVDDSQLPKDRFSAERLKGVDSTLKIQPAELGDSAVYLCASSLDRGGRYTEAFFGQGTRLTVV.

Many counts were recorded for this clonotype. The genes are TRBV19 and TRBJ1-5; D call uncertain. Germline V gene lookup returns CDR1 LNHDA and CDR2 SQIVND (reference sequence). Trimming stripped 6 bases from V and 2 bases from J, with 14 bases between. The CDR3 length is 15 residues. The CDR3 region is CASSRLGGGNQPQHF. For the CDR3, the DNA is TGTGCCAGTAGCAGACTCGGAGGTGGCAATCAGCCCCAGCATTTT.

Relative to its sample, this clonotype is medium-sized (0.01 to 0.1%). This chain links TRBV12-3 or TRBV12-4 with TRBJ1-5, with D maybe TRBD1 (6 bases). The CDR3 covers 15 residues. Trimming removed 6 bases at V and 0 bases at J, with 12 bases between. DNA of the CDR3: TGTGCCAGCAGCAAGGGGGGAAATAGCAATCAGCCCCAGCATTTT. Amino acid sequence: CASSKGGNSNQPQHF.